This T cell receptor (beta chain) emerged from a study of graft-versus-host responses after intestinal transplantation. The V end was cut by 6 bases, the J end by 0 bases, with 8 bases between. This CDR3 contains 13 residues. Looked up from germline, CDR1 is LNHDA and CDR2 is SQIVND (reference sequence). TCRdb's copy holds only in-frame clones and misses some; the assay was immunoSEQ multiplex PCR. Among under 45,000 clones listed, 85% to 90% were seen once. Specimen: PBMCs, collected roughly 270 days after transplant. The sequence was collected from a human patient who received an intestinal transplant, so some T cells may come from the graft donor. The chain links TRBV19 to TRBJ1-2; D not certain. The CDR3 here is CASRLPANYGYTF. Written as DNA, the CDR3 is TGTGCCAGTAGGTTGCCAGCTAACTATGGCTACACCTTC.